Sequencing of this TCR beta chain was carried out in a study of blood T cell repertoires in COVID-19. For the study at large: PBMCs, B-cell-depleted T cells, or T cells were the source of the cDNA or gDNA that made up the material.

With 7 bases clipped from V and 4 bases from J, the junction kept 7 bases outside the gene matches. This CDR3 region has 13 residues. Germline loops: CDR1 LNHDA, CDR2 SQIVND (reference sequence). Which cohort a participant joined came from the clinical history participants gave. Original handling: Using reference gene primer amplification, nucleated cell counts were estimated. Sequencing used immunoSEQ multiplex PCR; TCRdb keeps in-frame clones, though not all of them. D and trimming come from the DNA, and the V and J calls and clone size come from that table. The sample records about 200,000 clones, just over 85% being singletons.

This chain links TRBV19 with TRBJ2-7; 7 bases are a match to TRBD2. This receptor was taken from a woman aged 40-49 years with acute COVID-19. Sequencing used PBMCs or T cells enriched from blood (not recorded which). The CDR3 loop is CASKASGLYEQYF. The CDR3 coding sequence is TGTGCCAGTAAGGCTAGCGGACTTTACGAGCAGTACTTC. Filled out from reference TRBV19 and TRBJ2-7, the complete variable domain reads DGGITQSPKYLFRKEGQNVTLSCEQNLNHDAMYWYRQDPGQGLRLIYYSQIVNDFQKGDIAEGYSVSREKKESFPLTVTSAQKNPTAFYLCASKASGLYEQYFGPGTRLTVT.